This TCR beta chain was captured by sequencing in a study of blood T cell repertoires in COVID-19. Across the study: Sources were T cells, B-cell-depleted T cells, or PBMCs; the material itself was cDNA or gDNA.

Method: immunoSEQ multiplex PCR; TCRdb's copy keeps in-frame clones and lacks some. The repertoire consists of about 300,000 clones, with around 90% occurring once and the leading ten covering 6.8%. The germline V gene has CDR1 SGHNT and CDR2 YYREEE (reference sequence). The CDR3 sequence is 15 residues long. Trimming cost V 3 bases and J 0 bases, with 10 bases left between them. The source of this sequence is a woman under 40 with COVID-19, enrolled during active disease. The sample consisted of peripheral blood. The chain uses TRBV5-4 and TRBJ1-3; possible D gene TRBD1, 5 bases. The DNA of the CDR3 is TGTGCCAGCAGCTCTAGGACAAGCTCTGGAAACACCATATATTTT. It is translated as CASSSRTSSGNTIYF.